The 32 T cell receptor beta chains in this list originate from one sample, sequenced in a study of stem cell transplantation in POMP-related autoinflammatory disease. Profiling relied on immunoSEQ multiplex PCR, and the TCRdb table lists in-frame clones only, not all of them. The profile shows 9,100 or so clones, 75% to 85% of them singletons. Sequencing was performed on CD4+ T cells from PBMCs, taken after stem cell transplantation. All receptors derive from a human patient with POMP-related autoinflammation and immune dysregulation (PRAID). Among the T cells, some may be from the graft donor.

This clone turned up a few times. The chain recombines TRBV7-2 with TRBJ1-4; D unclear. V lost 4 bases, J lost 3 bases, and 12 bases lay in between. This CDR3 spans 15 amino acids. Germline V gene lookup returns CDR1 SGHTA and CDR2 FQGNSA. The CDR3 coding sequence is TGTGCCAGCAGCTACGGACGGACCTCTAATGAAAAACTGTTTTTT. Translating it yields CASSYGRTSNEKLFF.

The V and J genes are TRBV5-1 and TRBJ2-3; D possibly matches TRBD1 or TRBD2 (5 bases each). V lost 3 bases, J lost 4 bases, and 15 bases lay in between. This CDR3 contains 15 residues. The V gene's germline CDR1 is SGHRS and CDR2 YFSETQ. CDR3 coding DNA: TGCGCCAGCAGCTACGGGGCCTCTGGGGCAGATACGCAGTATTTT. Protein product: CASSYGASGADTQYF.

This clone was recorded only once. The chain uses TRBV21-1 and TRBJ2-1; the D segment call TRBD1 is taken from the table without a DNA check. TRBV21-1 constitutes a pseudogene. The CDR3 is 13 residues long. The DNA for the CDR3 is TGTGCCAGCAGACTACAGGGCGGCGGCGAGCAGTTCTTC. This gives the protein CASRLQGGGEQFF.

The genes are TRBV7-2 and TRBJ2-7; no firm D call. This CDR3 comprises 10 residues. CDR1 and CDR2 (germline): SGHTA, FQGNSA. Trimming shortened V by 4 bases and J by 2 bases, and 0 bases separated the two germline ends. The CDR3 region is CASSSYEQYF. The CDR3 DNA reads TGTGCCAGCAGCTCCTACGAGCAGTACTTC.

The chain links TRBV5-6 to TRBJ2-7; D unresolved. CDR3 length: 12 amino acids. The germline gives CDR1 SGHDT, CDR2 YYEEEE. Trimming removed 5 bases from V and 3 bases from J, with 9 bases in between. DNA of the CDR3: TGTGCCAGCAGTTATGAATACTACGAGCAGTACTTC. Protein product: CASSYEYYEQYF.

V is TRBV29-1 and J is TRBJ2-7, with D unclear. The CDR3 spans 11 residues. With 5 bases removed from V and 3 bases from J, the gap between germline ends came to 8 bases. Germline V gene sequence: CDR1 SQVTM, CDR2 ANQGSEA. The CDR3 sequence: CSVWVGYEQYF. The CDR3, as DNA: TGCAGCGTTTGGGTCGGCTACGAGCAGTACTTC.

CDR3 residues: CSVQAATMNTEAFF. CDR3 coding DNA: TGCAGCGTTCAGGCAGCGACCATGAACACTGAAGCTTTCTTT. The rearrangement uses TRBV29-1 and TRBJ1-1, with D unclear. This CDR3 is 14 amino acids long. Germline CDR1 reads SQVTM; CDR2 reads ANQGSEA. Trimming left V 5 bases short and J 0 bases short, with 13 bases between.

The chain joins TRBV7-9 to TRBJ2-2; no clear D gene. Germline V gene lookup returns CDR1 SEHNR and CDR2 FQNEAQ (reference sequence). Between the trimmed V and J ends, which lost 5 bases and 4 bases, there was a span of 17 bases. The length of the CDR3 is 16 residues. This CDR3 reads CASSPRERGVTGELFF. In nucleotides, the CDR3 is TGTGCCAGCAGCCCCCGTGAAAGAGGCGTCACCGGGGAGCTGTTTTTT.

V and J are TRBV7-2 and TRBJ1-5, with D perhaps TRBD1 (6 bases). Trimming pared 5 bases from V and 4 bases from J, leaving 12 bases between. Germline V gene lookup returns CDR1 SGHTA and CDR2 FQGNSA. The CDR3 runs 14 residues. CDR3 sequence: CASSPGASNQPQHF. As DNA, the CDR3 is TGTGCCAGCAGCCCGGGGGCCTCTAATCAGCCCCAGCATTTT.

V and J are TRBV2 and TRBJ1-4, with D unclear. This CDR3 comprises 14 residues. Trimming pared 8 bases from V and 7 bases from J, leaving 17 bases between. Germline CDR1 is SNHLY and CDR2 is FYNNEI. The CDR3 is CASARLRTGEKLFF. As DNA, the CDR3 is TGTGCCAGCGCCAGGCTCCGCACGGGTGAAAAACTGTTTTTT.

The chain links TRBV19 to TRBJ2-2, with D tentatively TRBD1 (5 bases). The V end was cut by 1 base, the J end by 4 bases, with 7 bases between. The CDR3 extends over 14 amino acids. CDR1 and CDR2 (germline): LNHDA, SQIVND (reference sequence). Here the CDR3 DNA reads TGTGCCAGTAGTATAGGGGGCACCACCGGGGAGCTGTTTTTT. It yields the protein CASSIGGTTGELFF. The whole variable domain, remainder taken from reference TRBV19 and TRBJ2-2, is DGGITQSPKYLFRKEGQNVTLSCEQNLNHDAMYWYRQDPGQGLRLIYYSQIVNDFQKGDIAEGYSVSREKKESFPLTVTSAQKNPTAFYLCASSIGGTTGELFFGEGSRLTVL.

V usage is TRBV3-1 (or the pseudogene TRBV3-2) and J usage is TRBJ2-5; 9 bases are shared with TRBD2. The CDR3 is 15 amino acids. V shed 4 bases, J shed 5 bases, and the junction held 8 bases outside the gene matches. CDR1 and CDR2 from the germline V gene are LGHDT and YNNKEL (reference sequence). CDR3 region: CASSRTAGGAETQYF. The CDR3 DNA is TGTGCCAGCAGCCGTACGGCGGGAGGGGCGGAGACCCAGTACTTC.

The CDR3 region has the DNA TGTGCCAGCAGCCCTCAACTAGCGGGAGGCACAGATACGCAGTATTTT. Its protein product is CASSPQLAGGTDTQYF. The rearrangement uses TRBV3-1 (or the pseudogene TRBV3-2) and TRBJ2-3; TRBD2 aligns across 11 bases. The CDR3 spans 16 residues. The germline CDR1 and CDR2 sequences are LGHDT and YNNKEL (reference sequence). Losses at the gene ends were 4 bases for V and 1 base for J; bases not matched to a gene: 4.

The V call is TRBV28, the J call TRBJ1-5, with no clear D. CDR3 length equals 15 residues. The germline V gene has CDR1 MDHEN and CDR2 SYDVKM. V was cut by 2 bases and J by 2 bases, with 10 bases left in between. The CDR3 DNA sequence: TGTGCCAGCAGTTTACCCCGGGGAGGCAATCAGCCCCAGCATTTT. Residues: CASSLPRGGNQPQHF. The entire variable domain, with the rest obtained from reference TRBV28 and TRBJ1-5, is as follows: DVKVTQSSRYLVKRTGEKVFLECVQDMDHENMFWYRQDPGLGLRLIYFSYDVKMKEKGDIPEGYSVSREKKERFSLILESASTNQTSMYLCASSLPRGGNQPQHFGDGTRLSIL.

This rearrangement joins TRBV4-2 to TRBJ2-3, with TRBD2 matching 8 bases. The length of the CDR3 is 17 residues. With 0 bases clipped from V and 3 bases from J, the junction kept 8 bases outside the gene matches. The germline V gene encodes CDR1 LGHNA and CDR2 YNFKEQ. The CDR3 DNA sequence: TGTGCCAGCAGCCAAGATTCTCGGGGGGGATGGACAGATACGCAGTATTTT. Amino acid sequence: CASSQDSRGGWTDTQYF.

V usage is TRBV18 and J usage is TRBJ2-1; 15 bases fit TRBD2. Per the germline V gene, CDR1 is KGHSH and CDR2 is LQKENI. The CDR3 loop spans 15 amino acids. With V trimmed by 5 bases and J by 7 bases, 3 bases remained unmatched. The CDR3 protein is CASSIGLAGGNEQFF. For the CDR3, the DNA is TGTGCCAGCTCAATCGGACTAGCGGGAGGGAATGAGCAGTTCTTC.

The gene calls are TRBV28 and TRBJ2-7; D is unresolved. V was shortened by 4 bases and J by 4 bases, with 8 bases between the two germline ends. Germline V gene lookup returns CDR1 MDHEN and CDR2 SYDVKM. CDR3 length: 12 amino acids. For the CDR3, the DNA is TGTGCCAGCAGTTCTGACAAGTACGAGCAGTACTTC. This translates into CASSSDKYEQYF.

This rearrangement joins TRBV13 to TRBJ2-7, with D uncertain. Trimming took 2 bases from V and 0 from J, leaving 11 bases between them. CDR1 and CDR2 (germline): PRHDT, FYEKMQ (reference sequence). The length of the CDR3 is 15 residues. CDR3 protein: CASSLWQEPSYEQYF. CDR3 sequence (DNA): TGTGCCAGCAGCTTATGGCAGGAACCCTCCTACGAGCAGTACTTC.

The rearrangement links TRBV7-2 to TRBJ2-3; 7 nucleotides align to TRBD2. Germline V gene sequence: CDR1 SGHTA, CDR2 FQGNSA. The CDR3 consists of 14 residues. The J segment lost 1 base and the V segment lost 7 bases, leaving 5 bases of the junction unmatched. The CDR3 DNA reads as TGTGCCAGCACCCGAACTAGCGGCACAGATACGCAGTATTTT. Protein product: CASTRTSGTDTQYF.

The rearrangement joins TRBV6-5 to TRBJ2-2; 7 nucleotides agree with TRBD1. With 10 bases clipped from V and 0 bases from J, the junction kept 8 bases outside the gene matches. Per the germline V gene, CDR1 is MNHEY and CDR2 is SVGAGI. The CDR3 sequence is 15 residues long. The CDR3: CATPLQGTNTGELFF. The CDR3 DNA follows: TGTGCCACCCCTTTACAGGGGACGAACACCGGGGAGCTGTTTTTT.

The chain combines TRBV15 with TRBJ1-4; D uncertain. The germline V gene encodes CDR1 LNHNV and CDR2 YYDKDF (reference sequence). V dropped 0 bases and J dropped 8 bases, with 10 bases sitting between them. This CDR3 is 14 amino acids long. CDR3: CATSREDRREKLFF. Here the CDR3 DNA reads TGTGCCACCAGCAGAGAGGACCGGCGGGAAAAACTGTTTTTT.

The chain links TRBV19 to TRBJ2-6; the D gene is possibly TRBD1 (6 bases). The CDR3 totals 17 residues. Trimming took 5 bases from V and 0 from J, leaving 14 bases between them. Germline CDR1 reads LNHDA; CDR2 reads SQIVND (reference sequence). The CDR3 bases are TGTGCCAGTAGTTCCACGGGACACATCTCTGGGGCCAACGTCCTGACTTTC. Its protein is CASSSTGHISGANVLTF. Looking up the rest from reference TRBV19 and TRBJ2-6 gives the full variable domain: DGGITQSPKYLFRKEGQNVTLSCEQNLNHDAMYWYRQDPGQGLRLIYYSQIVNDFQKGDIAEGYSVSREKKESFPLTVTSAQKNPTAFYLCASSSTGHISGANVLTFGAGSRLTVL.

This chain connects TRBV6-6 to TRBJ1-1; D is uncertain. V was pared by 4 bases and J by 10 bases, with 13 bases between. The CDR3 contains 12 residues. Germline V gene data show CDR1 as MNHNY and CDR2 as SVGAGI (reference sequence). The CDR3 reads CASSSGQKRAFF. The CDR3 DNA reads TGTGCCAGCAGTTCCGGTCAGAAGAGAGCTTTCTTT.

This chain uses TRBV5-1 with TRBJ1-1; D unclear. The CDR3 extends over 13 amino acids. Germline V gene data show CDR1 as SGHRS and CDR2 as YFSETQ. With 5 bases removed from V and 0 bases from J, the gap between germline ends came to 8 bases. CDR3 sequence reads: CASRDPMNTEAFF. The CDR3 nucleotides read TGCGCCAGCAGAGACCCTATGAACACTGAAGCTTTCTTT. The full variable domain, rest sourced from reference TRBV5-1 and TRBJ1-1, is KAGVTQTPRYLIKTRGQQVTLSCSPISGHRSVSWYQQTPGQGLQFLFEYFSETQRNKGNFPGRFSGRQFSNSRSEMNVSTLELGDSALYLCASRDPMNTEAFFGQGTRLTVV.

This chain uses TRBV30 with TRBJ2-5; 7 bases align to TRBD1. This CDR3 spans 13 amino acids. The V and J ends lost 3 bases and 5 bases, in that order; junction bases with no gene match: 6. The germline CDR1 and CDR2 sequences are GTSNPN and SVGIG (reference sequence). CDR3 sequence: CAWRGQARETQYF. The CDR3 bases are TGTGCCTGGAGAGGACAGGCGAGGGAGACCCAGTACTTC.

The V gene is TRBV3-1 (or the pseudogene TRBV3-2), the J gene TRBJ1-2; no clear D. The CDR3 runs 15 residues. V shed 0 bases and J shed 4 bases, with 12 bases lying between them. CDR1 LGHDT and CDR2 YNNKEL come from the germline V gene (reference sequence). CDR3 sequence: CASSQEGVGSYGYTF. The CDR3 nucleotides read TGTGCCAGCAGCCAAGAGGGAGTTGGGAGCTATGGCTACACCTTC.

The chain combines TRBV15 with TRBJ2-7, with 13 nucleotides matching TRBD2. The CDR3 is 19 residues long. V shed 2 bases, J shed 0 bases, and the junction held 10 bases outside the gene matches. Germline V CDR1 and CDR2: LNHNV, YYDKDF (reference sequence). The CDR3 reads CATSRPPGTSGRGSYEQYF. DNA for the CDR3: TGTGCCACCAGCAGACCCCCCGGCACTAGCGGGAGGGGCTCCTACGAGCAGTACTTC. The full variable domain, in which reference TRBV15 and TRBJ2-7 provide the parts outside the CDR3, is DAMVIQNPRYQVTQFGKPVTLSCSQTLNHNVMYWYQQKSSQAPKLLFHYYDKDFNNEADTPDNFQSRRPNTSFCFLDIRSPGLGDTAMYLCATSRPPGTSGRGSYEQYFGPGTRLTVT.

The J gene is TRBJ1-5, the V gene TRBV11-2, with D possibly being TRBD1 (5 bases). Deletions cut 5 bases from V and 6 bases from J, with 17 bases between. This CDR3 has 15 amino acids. Per the germline V gene, CDR1 is SGHAT and CDR2 is FQNNGV. The CDR3 nucleotides are TGTGCCAGCAGCCCCGGGGCAGGGAGGGGTCAGCCCCAGCATTTT. Translating it yields CASSPGAGRGQPQHF.

The genes are TRBV7-9 and TRBJ2-7; D possibly matches TRBD1 or TRBD2 (5 bases each). In germline, CDR1 is SEHNR, CDR2 FQNEAQ (reference sequence). Trimming shortened V by 3 bases and J by 1 base, and 13 bases separated the two germline ends. The CDR3 sequence is 15 residues long. The CDR3 DNA follows: TGTGCCAGCAGCTTTCGTAGGGACGCTTCCTACGAGCAGTACTTC. Translation: CASSFRRDASYEQYF.

The rearrangement uses TRBV3-1 (or the pseudogene TRBV3-2) and TRBJ1-5, with 8 positions matching TRBD1. Germline V gene sequence: CDR1 LGHDT, CDR2 YNNKEL (reference sequence). This CDR3 comprises 16 residues. V dropped 4 bases and J dropped 1; count of bases not matched to a gene: 6. CDR3 nucleotide sequence: TGTGCCAGCAGCCCTCCGGGACAGGTGAGCAATCAGCCCCAGCATTTT. It specifies CASSPPGQVSNQPQHF.

This clone has just a few counts. The rearrangement links TRBV7-6 to TRBJ2-7; 13 bases are shared with TRBD2. The length of the CDR3 is 17 residues. Germline CDR1 and CDR2: SGHVS and FNYEAQ. The ends lost 5 bases at V and 0 bases at J; junction bases unmatched: 7. In nucleotides, the CDR3 is TGTGCCAGCAGCGCGAGACTAGCGGGAGGCCTCTCCTACGAGCAGTACTTC. Translated, it gives CASSARLAGGLSYEQYF.

The V call is TRBV3-1 (or the pseudogene TRBV3-2), the J call TRBJ2-7; D is tentatively TRBD1 or TRBD2 (6 bases each). Germline loops: CDR1 LGHDT, CDR2 YNNKEL (reference sequence). Trimming pared 1 base from V and 6 bases from J, leaving 13 bases between. This CDR3 comprises 14 residues. The CDR3: CASSQGGGNGEQYF. CDR3 in DNA: TGTGCCAGCAGCCAAGGAGGGGGGAACGGCGAGCAGTACTTC.